The 5 T cell receptor beta chains presented below share a single source sample, sequenced in a study of breast tumors, draining lymph nodes, adjacent tissues. TCRdb reprocessed the multiplex PCR reads with MiXCR, giving one entry per CDR3 protein. This sample has about 17,000 distinct CDR3 sequences; approximately 57% occur once, and the top ten carry approximately 20%. Sequenced sample: tumor-adjacent breast tissue. These receptors were taken from a female donor with breast cancer. Some clones in this sample may be carry-over from other donors' samples.

The rearrangement joins TRBV7-9 to TRBJ2-7; no firm D call. Per germline, CDR1 SEHNR and CDR2 FQNEAQ (reference sequence). The CDR3 consists of 14 residues. V gave up 1 base and J gave up 2 bases, with 9 bases separating them. The CDR3 loop reads CASSLGGATYEQYF. Written as DNA, the CDR3 is TGTGCCAGCAGCTTAGGTGGAGCAACCTACGAGCAGTACTTC.

The genes are TRBV7-3 and TRBJ2-7, with 8 bases that match TRBD1. With 5 bases clipped from V and 0 bases from J, the junction kept 3 bases outside the gene matches. The CDR3 loop spans 14 amino acids. Germline-derived CDR1 and CDR2 are SGHTA and FQGTGA. CDR3 nucleotides: TGTGCCAGCAGCCCACAGGGGGGCTCCTACGAGCAGTACTTC. It encodes CASSPQGGSYEQYF. Full variable domain (missing parts from reference TRBV7-3 and TRBJ2-7): GAGVSQTPSNKVTEKGKYVELRCDPISGHTALYWYRQSLGQGPEFLIYFQGTGAADDSGLPNDRFFAVRPEGSVSTLKIQRTERGDSAVYLCASSPQGGSYEQYFGPGTRLTVT.

This chain joins TRBV9 and TRBJ2-3; a weak D match, TRBD2 (6 bases). The CDR3 is 16 residues long. V was pared by 4 bases and J by 0 bases, with 15 bases between. Germline V lookup: CDR1 SGDLS, CDR2 YYNGEE. CDR3 amino acids: CASSTRRAGSTDTQYF. CDR3 in DNA: TGTGCCAGCAGCACCCGGAGGGCCGGAAGCACAGATACGCAGTATTTT.

This clonotype was counted many times. The V and J genes are TRBV20-1 and TRBJ2-3; 8 bases are shared with TRBD2. Trimming cost V 5 bases and J 2 bases; bases outside gene matches: 18. The CDR3 runs 18 residues. Germline lookup yields CDR1 DFQATT and CDR2 SNEGSKA (reference sequence). The CDR3 sequence is CSAVGTGGGLRNTDTQYF. DNA for the CDR3: TGCAGTGCTGTTGGGACGGGGGGGGGCTTGCGAAACACAGATACGCAGTATTTT.

A single count supports this clonotype. The chain couples TRBV7-2 to TRBJ1-2; D gene unclear. The V gene lost 1 base and the J gene lost 5 bases, with 11 bases spanning the gap. The CDR3 is 14 residues long. From germline, CDR1 is SGHTA and CDR2 FQGNSA. The CDR3 here is CASSLEAGPYGYTF. The CDR3 DNA reads as TGTGCCAGCAGCTTAGAGGCAGGTCCTTATGGCTACACCTTC.